One sample yielded the 19 T cell receptor beta chains listed below, sequenced in a study of blood T cell repertoires in COVID-19. Produced via immunoSEQ multiplex PCR; TCRdb's table is partial and in-frame only. The data contain roughly 86,000 clones, around nine tenths of them singletons. The specimen sequenced was peripheral blood. These receptors originate from a middle-aged man with acute or convalescent COVID-19.

J is TRBJ1-4 and V is TRBV9; 8 bases agree with TRBD1. Germline V gives CDR1 SGDLS, CDR2 YYNGEE. V was pared by 4 bases and J by 3 bases, with 8 bases of the junction left unmatched. This CDR3 contains 16 residues. CDR3 in amino acids: CASSPNQGAANEKLFF. The CDR3 DNA reads TGTGCCAGCAGCCCGAACCAGGGGGCGGCTAATGAAAAACTGTTTTTT.

V and J are TRBV10-3 and TRBJ2-1, with TRBD2 identical over 8 bases. CDR3 length: 15 residues. V lost 6 bases and J lost 0; bases outside the gene matches: 4. Germline V gives CDR1 ENHRY, CDR2 SYGVKD. The CDR3 sequence: CAIRRSGSSYNEQFF. CDR3 coding DNA: TGTGCCATCAGAAGGAGCGGGAGCTCCTACAATGAGCAGTTCTTC.

The chain carries TRBV19 and TRBJ1-1, with a possible D match to TRBD1 (5 bases). The CDR3 runs to 13 residues. Germline CDR1 is LNHDA and CDR2 is SQIVND (reference sequence). V lost 2 bases and J lost 5, with 9 bases in between. The CDR3 sequence is CASSILGGTEAFF. CDR3 in DNA: TGTGCCAGTAGTATATTGGGGGGTACTGAAGCTTTCTTT.

This clone was seen only once. The CDR3 nucleotides are TGTGCCAGCAGTGCGAGACCCCCATCAGGCACTGAAGCTTTCTTT. It is translated as CASSARPPSGTEAFF. V usage is TRBV2 and J usage is TRBJ1-1; D unresolved. This CDR3 region has 15 residues. V was cut by 4 bases and J by 4 bases, with 16 bases left in between. The V gene's germline CDR1 is SNHLY and CDR2 FYNNEI.

The chain carries TRBV23-1 and TRBJ1-2, with TRBD1 identical over 7 bases. TRBV23-1 is an open reading frame, and its role is uncertain. The ends lost 2 bases at V and 0 bases at J; junction bases unmatched: 6. The CDR3 length is 16 residues. For the CDR3, the DNA is TGCGCCAGCAGTCAAGCCTGGGGACAGCCTAACTATGGCTACACCTTC. It translates to CASSQAWGQPNYGYTF.

This rearrangement joins TRBV11-1 to TRBJ1-1; D may be TRBD1 (5 bases). V lost 6 bases to trimming and J lost 2 bases, with 13 bases between them. The CDR3 extends over 14 amino acids. Germline V gene sequence: CDR1 SGHAT, CDR2 FQDESV (reference sequence). DNA of the CDR3: TGTGCCAGCAGACACGACAGTGGAAACACTGAAGCTTTCTTT. Protein: CASRHDSGNTEAFF.

The chain links TRBV7-2 to TRBJ1-2; unclear D gene. V lost 5 bases to trimming and J lost 8 bases, with 21 bases between them. The CDR3 extends over 15 amino acids. Germline lookup yields CDR1 SGHTA and CDR2 FQGNSA. The CDR3 bases are TGTGCCAGCAGCCGGCCGACCATCGGCGGGAGCGGCTACACCTTC. It specifies CASSRPTIGGSGYTF. The entire variable domain, with the rest obtained from reference TRBV7-2 and TRBJ1-2, is as follows: GAGVSQSPSNKVTEKGKDVELRCDPISGHTALYWYRQSLGQGLEFLIYFQGNSAPDKSGLPSDRFSAERTGGSVSTLTIQRTQQEDSAVYLCASSRPTIGGSGYTFGSGTRLTVV.

V and J are TRBV13 and TRBJ1-1; a possible D gene is TRBD1 (5 bases). The CDR3 runs 14 residues. The germline V gene encodes CDR1 PRHDT and CDR2 FYEKMQ (reference sequence). V was cut by 0 bases and J by 2 bases, with 7 bases left in between. The CDR3 coding sequence is TGTGCCAGCAGCTTAGGGACAGTAAACACTGAAGCTTTCTTT. Amino acids: CASSLGTVNTEAFF.

This clone was observed once. The rearrangement links TRBV19 to TRBJ2-3, with 9 bases that match TRBD2. Trimming cost V 5 bases and J 2 bases; bases outside gene matches: 5. The CDR3 consists of 15 residues. The V gene's germline CDR1 is LNHDA and CDR2 SQIVND (reference sequence). CDR3 DNA: TGTGCCAGTAGTGAAGGCGGGAGGGTCACAGATACGCAGTATTTT. Translated: CASSEGGRVTDTQYF.

The rearrangement joins TRBV4-1 to TRBJ2-1; TRBD2 is a possible D gene (6 bases). Germline CDR1 reads MGHRA; CDR2 reads YSYEKL. CDR3 length: 16 amino acids. Deletions cut 1 base from V and 4 bases from J, with 14 bases between. The CDR3 sequence: CASSQAGVAEYNEQFF. DNA for the CDR3: TGCGCCAGCAGCCAAGCCGGGGTAGCGGAGTACAATGAGCAGTTCTTC.

The V and J genes are TRBV19 and TRBJ1-2; D gene ambiguous. CDR1 LNHDA and CDR2 SQIVND come from the germline V gene (reference sequence). The CDR3 is made up of 16 amino acids. The V end was cut by 5 bases, the J end by 0 bases, with 16 bases between. CDR3: CASSSLSHRANYGYTF. As DNA, the CDR3 is TGTGCCAGTAGTTCCTTATCTCACAGAGCTAACTATGGCTACACCTTC.

The chain couples TRBV5-4 to TRBJ1-1; 7 bases fit TRBD1. This CDR3 is built from 13 residues. Germline V gene data show CDR1 as SGHNT and CDR2 as YYREEE (reference sequence). After removal of 0 bases from V and 10 bases from J, the junction contained 6 bases not matched to a gene. The CDR3: CASSLGWDSIAFF. CDR3 bases: TGTGCCAGCAGCTTGGGTTGGGACAGTATAGCTTTCTTT.

CDR3 amino acids: CASSQDDGTAQETQYF. CDR3 DNA: TGCGCCAGCAGCCAAGATGATGGGACAGCCCAAGAGACCCAGTACTTC. The V gene is TRBV4-1, the J gene TRBJ2-5; 7 nucleotides agree with TRBD1. Germline V CDR1 and CDR2: MGHRA, YSYEKL. The junction had 5 bases not matched to a gene; V was cut back by 0 bases and J by 1 base. CDR3 length: 16 residues.

Comment on this clone: A much larger clonotype is one base distant, so this may be a read error. The same CDR3 arises from other DNA sequences in this sample as well. This chain uses TRBV29-1 with TRBJ2-3; the match to TRBD1 covers 9 bases. Germline CDR1 and CDR2: SQVTM and ANQGSEA. The CDR3 loop spans 12 amino acids. The CDR3 nucleotides are TGCGCAGGGACAGGGCCCACAGATACGCAGTATTTT. Residues: CAGTGPTDTQYF.

The rearrangement uses TRBV9 and TRBJ1-1; TRBD1 matches at 11 bases. The length of the CDR3 is 16 residues. V was clipped by 4 bases and J by 4 bases; unmatched bases: 9. Germline V gives CDR1 SGDLS, CDR2 YYNGEE. CDR3 in amino acids: CASSFGQGAPVTEAFF. CDR3 bases: TGTGCCAGCAGCTTCGGACAGGGGGCGCCGGTCACTGAAGCTTTCTTT.

V is TRBV4-3 and J is TRBJ2-2, with D uncertain. The CDR3 loop spans 14 amino acids. The V and J ends lost 0 bases and 4 bases respectively, with 6 bases between them. The germline gives CDR1 LGHNA, CDR2 YSLEER. The DNA for the CDR3 is TGCGCCAGCAGCCAAGATGAGTTCACCGGGGAGCTGTTTTTT. This sequence encodes CASSQDEFTGELFF.

The V call is TRBV12-5, the J call TRBJ1-6, with a tentative D call TRBD1 (5 bases). The CDR3 runs to 15 residues. With 7 bases removed from V and 9 bases from J, the gap between germline ends came to 19 bases. Looked up from germline, CDR1 is LGHNT and CDR2 is FRNRAP. CDR3 in amino acids: CASAPDTLGGSPLHF. The CDR3 nucleotides are TGTGCTAGTGCCCCGGACACTCTCGGGGGTTCACCCCTCCACTTT.

The CDR3 DNA is TGTGCCAGTCGATCCACTGGCAGGAACGGATCCTATGGCTACACCTTC. It encodes CASRSTGRNGSYGYTF. The J gene is TRBJ1-2, the V gene TRBV19; D is ambiguous. V was pared by 8 bases and J by 4 bases, with 23 bases between. Germline loops: CDR1 LNHDA, CDR2 SQIVND (reference sequence). The CDR3 contains 16 residues.

V gene TRBV5-1 combines with J gene TRBJ2-2; 10 bases fit TRBD2. The CDR3 totals 16 residues. The V segment lost 4 bases and the J segment 2 bases; nucleotides outside the gene matches: 5. From germline, CDR1 is SGHRS and CDR2 YFSETQ. The CDR3 DNA sequence: TGCGCCAGCAGCCCGGGACTAGCGCAAAACACCGGGGAGCTGTTTTTT. It specifies CASSPGLAQNTGELFF.